The 30 T cell receptor beta chains below come from one sample, sequenced in a study of identical twins. TCRdb itself ran the 5' RACE reads through MiXCR, one entry per CDR3 protein. The sample has around 470,000 distinct CDR3 sequences, more than 13% seen once. These data also featured in a second study, about yellow fever vaccine responses in identical twins.

Specimen: CD4+ T cells sorted from blood. Receptors were obtained from a woman between 18 and 30 years old in good health.

This clonotype was seen a handful of times. CDR3 loop: CASSVGLAGIYTDTQYF. DNA for the CDR3: TGCGCCAGCAGCGTTGGACTAGCGGGGATTTACACAGATACGCAGTATTTT. J is TRBJ2-3 and V is TRBV5-1; 12 nucleotides agree with TRBD2. Germline CDR1 SGHRS, CDR2 YFSETQ. This CDR3 spans 17 amino acids. Trimming took 4 bases from V and 2 from J; bases not matched to a gene: 8.

This clonotype was detected ten times or more. The chain combines TRBV5-1 with TRBJ2-3, with TRBD2 matching over 10 bases. The CDR3 is made up of 15 amino acids. The ends lost 3 bases at V and 2 bases at J; junction bases unmatched: 3. Germline loops: CDR1 SGHRS, CDR2 YFSETQ. The CDR3 bases are TGCGCCAGCAGCTCCGGACTAGCGGTCACAGATACGCAGTATTTT. Protein product: CASSSGLAVTDTQYF.

The CDR3 spells CASSEGALMVEQFF. The CDR3 DNA is TGTGCCAGCAGCGAAGGGGCCTTGATGGTTGAGCAGTTCTTC. This chain links TRBV7-9 with TRBJ2-1, with TRBD1 as a possible D gene (5 bases). Germline V gene lookup returns CDR1 SEHNR and CDR2 FQNEAQ (reference sequence). The CDR3 totals 14 residues. V dropped 5 bases and J dropped 9 bases, with 17 bases sitting between them. Drawing the rest from reference TRBV7-9 and TRBJ2-1, the complete variable domain is DTGVSQNPRHKITKRGQNVTFRCDPISEHNRLYWYRQTLGQGPEFLTYFQNEAQLEKSRLLSDRFSAERPKGSFSTLEIQRTEQGDSAMYLCASSEGALMVEQFFGPGTRLTVL.

This chain uses TRBV7-3 with TRBJ2-3, with 10 bases fitting TRBD2. Per germline, CDR1 SGHTA and CDR2 FQGTGA. The ends lost 5 bases at V and 0 bases at J; junction bases unmatched: 5. CDR3 length equals 16 residues. For the CDR3, the DNA is TGTGCCAGCAGCCACATAGCGGGGGGAAGCACAGATACGCAGTATTTT. This gives the protein CASSHIAGGSTDTQYF.

The gene calls are TRBV15 and TRBJ2-7, with D uncertain. This CDR3 contains 13 residues. Per germline, CDR1 LNHNV and CDR2 YYDKDF (reference sequence). Deletions cut 0 bases from V and 3 bases from J, with 6 bases between. The CDR3 reads CATSRDKGYEQYF. The CDR3 DNA sequence: TGTGCCACCAGCAGAGACAAGGGCTACGAGCAGTACTTC.

In this sample, this clonotype turned up a few times. V is TRBV2 and J is TRBJ2-2; no clear D gene. V was shortened by 4 bases and J by 3 bases, with 3 bases between the two germline ends. CDR3 length equals 12 residues. The germline CDR1 and CDR2 sequences are SNHLY and FYNNEI. The CDR3 spells CASSGDTGELFF. Written as DNA, the CDR3 is TGTGCCAGCAGTGGGGACACCGGGGAGCTGTTTTTT.

This clonotype was detected a few times. The V and J genes are TRBV7-2 and TRBJ2-1, with D perhaps matching TRBD2 (5 bases). V was pared by 1 base and J by 8 bases, with 18 bases between. The CDR3 totals 16 residues. Germline lookup yields CDR1 SGHTA and CDR2 FQGNSA. The CDR3 DNA sequence: TGTGCCAGCAGCTTAGTTACTAGAGGTCTAAGGGATGAGCAGTTCTTC. Protein: CASSLVTRGLRDEQFF.

This clonotype has a count of ten or more. V and J are TRBV12-3 or TRBV12-4 and TRBJ2-7, with D perhaps matching TRBD2 (5 bases). V was cut by 4 bases and J by 7 bases, with 8 bases left in between. The CDR3 has 11 amino acids. The CDR3: CASSSDYEQYF. The CDR3 region has the DNA TGTGCCAGCAGTTCCGACTATGAGCAGTACTTC.

This chain connects TRBV2 to TRBJ2-6; D assignment may be TRBD1 or TRBD2 (5 bases each). Trimming removed 5 bases from V and 3 bases from J, with 20 bases in between. Germline V lookup: CDR1 SNHLY, CDR2 FYNNEI. The CDR3 is 18 residues long. The CDR3 loop is CASSPPGASRVGANVLTF. The CDR3 DNA reads as TGTGCCAGCAGTCCCCCCGGGGCCTCTAGGGTTGGGGCCAACGTCCTGACTTTC.

The rearrangement joins TRBV21-1 to TRBJ1-5; TRBD1 was called by the table and not checked on the DNA. TRBV21-1 is recorded as a pseudogene. The CDR3 extends over 16 amino acids. This CDR3 reads CASSLYGGHSNQPQHF. For the CDR3, the DNA is TGTGCCAGCAGCTTGTACGGGGGGCATAGCAATCAGCCCCAGCATTTT.

This clonotype was recorded many times. This sequence joins TRBV29-1 and TRBJ2-5; D gene unclear. V lost 7 bases to trimming and J lost 0 bases, with 15 bases between them. Germline CDR1 and CDR2: SQVTM and ANQGSEA. The CDR3 contains 14 residues. In nucleotides, the CDR3 is TGCAGCGCCATTCCCGGCCAGGACCAAGAGACCCAGTACTTC. Translating it yields CSAIPGQDQETQYF.

Many counts were recorded for this clonotype. The chain joins TRBV15 to TRBJ2-1; D is ambiguous. V was clipped by 7 bases and J by 0 bases, with 7 bases between them. Germline CDR1 and CDR2: LNHNV and YYDKDF (reference sequence). The CDR3 is 13 amino acids. The CDR3 nucleotides read TGTGCCACCATGGCGAGCTCCTACAATGAGCAGTTCTTC. It encodes CATMASSYNEQFF.

The chain uses TRBV2 and TRBJ2-1; perhaps TRBD2 as D (5 bases). V dropped 4 bases and J dropped 11 bases, with 9 bases sitting between them. Looked up from germline, CDR1 is SNHLY and CDR2 is FYNNEI. The CDR3 length is 11 residues. The CDR3 coding sequence is TGTGCCAGCAGTGTGGAGCGGAAGCAGTTCTTC. Protein product: CASSVERKQFF. Based on the CDR3 plus reference TRBV2 and TRBJ2-1, the full variable domain is EPEVTQTPSHQVTQMGQEVILRCVPISNHLYFYWYRQILGQKVEFLVSFYNNEISEKSEIFDDQFSVERPDGSNFTLKIRSTKLEDSAMYFCASSVERKQFFGPGTRLTVL.

This clonotype has a handful of counts. This chain joins TRBV6-5 and TRBJ2-7; 7 bases agree with TRBD2. Trimming removed 2 bases from V and 3 bases from J; junction bases left unmatched: 7. Per the germline V gene, CDR1 is MNHEY and CDR2 is SVGAGI. CDR3 length: 15 residues. This CDR3 is CASSYANTGGYEQYF. The DNA for the CDR3 is TGTGCCAGCAGTTACGCAAACACGGGGGGCTACGAGCAGTACTTC.

Many counts were recorded for this clonotype. This chain connects TRBV12-3 or TRBV12-4 to TRBJ2-7; D gene unclear. The CDR3 is 12 amino acids. V dropped 5 bases and J dropped 3 bases, with 8 bases sitting between them. The CDR3 loop reads CASSPQVYEQYF. The CDR3 region has the DNA TGTGCCAGCAGTCCCCAGGTCTACGAGCAGTACTTC.

This clonotype has a count of ten or more. The chain uses TRBV29-1 and TRBJ2-7, with D uncertain. The CDR3 has 14 residues. CDR1 is SQVTM and CDR2 is ANQGSEA in the germline V gene. Trimming stripped 4 bases from V and 3 bases from J, with 16 bases between. The CDR3 protein is CSVAGLRNSYEQYF. The CDR3 coding sequence is TGCAGCGTTGCGGGCCTGCGGAATAGCTACGAGCAGTACTTC.

This chain uses TRBV4-2 with TRBJ2-7; 7 bases are shared with TRBD1. The V gene end was trimmed by 1 base and the J gene end by 1 base; junction bases not matched to a gene: 16. The CDR3 totals 19 residues. The germline gives CDR1 LGHNA, CDR2 YNFKEQ. CDR3 sequence: CASSQAVLDYRDRSYEQYF. The CDR3 DNA sequence: TGTGCCAGCAGCCAAGCAGTTCTAGATTACCGGGACAGATCCTACGAGCAGTACTTC.

This clonotype was detected only a few times. The chain combines TRBV14 with TRBJ2-6, with 10 bases aligning to TRBD1. The V gene's germline CDR1 is SGHDN and CDR2 FVKESK. The CDR3 totals 18 residues. The V gene end was trimmed by 3 bases and the J gene end by 3 bases; junction bases not matched to a gene: 8. This chain's CDR3 is CASSQWGQGRFGANVLTF. For the CDR3, the DNA is TGTGCCAGCAGCCAGTGGGGACAGGGGCGATTTGGGGCCAACGTCCTGACTTTC.

The CDR3 spells CASSLIQGDYEQYF. CDR3 DNA: TGCGCCAGCAGCTTGATACAGGGAGACTACGAGCAGTACTTC. The chain has TRBV5-1 and TRBJ2-7; perhaps TRBD1 as D (6 bases). The germline gives CDR1 SGHRS, CDR2 YFSETQ. This CDR3 is 14 amino acids long. The V end was cut by 1 base, the J end by 3 bases, with 11 bases between.

This clonotype has more than one count but fewer than ten. The J gene is TRBJ2-3, the V gene TRBV5-1; the D call may be TRBD1 or TRBD2 (5 bases each). V shed 5 bases and J shed 4 bases, with 11 bases lying between them. The CDR3 runs to 13 residues. In germline, CDR1 is SGHRS, CDR2 YFSETQ. CDR3 coding DNA: TGCGCCAGCAGTCGAGGGGAGTCAGATACGCAGTATTTT. Its translation: CASSRGESDTQYF.

The genes are TRBV6-8 and TRBJ2-1, with D perhaps TRBD2 (6 bases). V lost 0 bases and J lost 2, with 20 bases in between. The CDR3 contains 19 residues. Germline CDR1 is MNHGY and CDR2 is SAAAGT. The CDR3 DNA reads TGTGCCAGCAGTTACTCGGGAGGAGTTACAATCACGGCCTACAATGAGCAGTTCTTC. Translating it yields CASSYSGGVTITAYNEQFF.

This clonotype was found a few times. The gene calls are TRBV27 and TRBJ2-1, with 11 bases that match TRBD2. Per the germline V gene, CDR1 is MNHEY and CDR2 is SMNVEV (reference sequence). The CDR3 spans 16 residues. The ends lost 4 bases at V and 5 bases at J; junction bases unmatched: 7. The CDR3 reads CASSYRGLAGNNEQFF. For the CDR3, the DNA is TGTGCCAGCAGTTACCGAGGACTAGCGGGCAACAATGAGCAGTTCTTC.

For this clonotype: One end of the junction is discordant with germline, which a read error may explain. The chain recombines TRBV5-1 with TRBJ1-1; perhaps TRBD1 as D (5 bases). This CDR3 spans 15 amino acids. Germline V gene sequence: CDR1 SGHRS, CDR2 YFSETQ. The CDR3 reads CASSVGGRGDTEASF. As DNA, the CDR3 is TGCGCCAGCAGCGTGGGGGGGAGGGGTGACACTGAAGCTTCCTTT.

This clonotype was seen only a few times. The chain joins TRBV5-1 to TRBJ2-1, with 14 bases matching TRBD2. The CDR3 has 17 residues. Trimming removed 3 bases from V and 8 bases from J; junction bases left unmatched: 10. Germline CDR1 reads SGHRS; CDR2 reads YFSETQ. The CDR3 bases are TGCGCCAGCAGCTCCCGACTAGCGGGGGGGCTCATGGATGAGCAGTTCTTC. Its protein is CASSSRLAGGLMDEQFF.

This clonotype was observed a few times. The V gene is TRBV7-2, the J gene TRBJ2-1; no reliable D call. V was pared by 2 bases and J by 1 base, with 12 bases between. CDR1 is SGHTA, CDR2 FQGNSA, per germline. The CDR3 loop spans 16 amino acids. The chain's CDR3 is CASSLFPDSSYNEQFF. CDR3 DNA sequence: TGTGCCAGCAGCTTATTTCCCGACTCTTCCTACAATGAGCAGTTCTTC.

This clonotype has only a few counts. The V gene is TRBV7-2, the J gene TRBJ2-7; 8 nucleotides align to TRBD1. Germline CDR1 SGHTA, CDR2 FQGNSA. Trimming took 7 bases from V and 3 from J; bases not matched to a gene: 8. The CDR3 is made up of 14 amino acids. CDR3 amino acids: CASTYRQGNYEQYF. The CDR3 DNA reads as TGTGCCAGCACCTATAGACAGGGGAACTACGAGCAGTACTTC.

This sequence joins TRBV19 and TRBJ2-3; TRBD1 might be the D (6 bases). The CDR3 is made up of 13 amino acids. Looked up from germline, CDR1 is LNHDA and CDR2 is SQIVND (reference sequence). V shed 6 bases and J shed 3 bases, with 10 bases lying between them. The CDR3 nucleotides are TGTGCCAGTAGACAAGGACAGACAGATACGCAGTATTTT. Its protein is CASRQGQTDTQYF.

In this sample, this clonotype turned up many times. J is TRBJ2-2 and V is TRBV24-1, with unresolved D. The CDR3 runs 13 residues. Germline assignment: CDR1 KGHDR and CDR2 SFDVKD. V gave up 5 bases and J gave up 4 bases, with 7 bases separating them. The CDR3 nucleotides read TGTGCCACCAGTGCCTATTCCACCGGGGAGCTGTTTTTT. Its translation: CATSAYSTGELFF.

This clonotype was counted at least ten times. CDR3 loop: CASSTPGGPNYEQYF. The CDR3 region has the DNA TGTGCCAGCAGTACCCCCGGGGGACCGAACTACGAGCAGTACTTC. The V and J genes are TRBV28 and TRBJ2-7, with D possibly TRBD2 on 6 matching bases. There are 15 residues in the CDR3. V lost 5 bases and J 3 bases, leaving 17 bases between the germline ends. Germline lookup yields CDR1 MDHEN and CDR2 SYDVKM.

This clonotype was found a few times. The chain uses TRBV28 and TRBJ2-1; a weak D match, TRBD2 (6 bases). The CDR3 consists of 16 residues. Germline loops: CDR1 MDHEN, CDR2 SYDVKM. Trimming took 5 bases from V and 7 from J, leaving 21 bases between them. As DNA, the CDR3 is TGTGCCAGCAGTCTAAGGGGCCCCGGGAGCTGGAATGAGCAGTTCTTC. This codes for CASSLRGPGSWNEQFF. Full variable domain (rest looked up from reference TRBV28 and TRBJ2-1): DVKVTQSSRYLVKRTGEKVFLECVQDMDHENMFWYRQDPGLGLRLIYFSYDVKMKEKGDIPEGYSVSREKKERFSLILESASTNQTSMYLCASSLRGPGSWNEQFFGPGTRLTVL.